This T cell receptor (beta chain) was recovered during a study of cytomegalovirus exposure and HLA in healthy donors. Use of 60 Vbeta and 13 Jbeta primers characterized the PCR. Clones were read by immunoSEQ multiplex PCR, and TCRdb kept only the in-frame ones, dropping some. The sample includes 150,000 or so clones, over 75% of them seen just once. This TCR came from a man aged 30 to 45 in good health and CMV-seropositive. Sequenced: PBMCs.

CDR3 amino acids: CASSPYRGLNEQYF. CDR3 in DNA: TGTGCCAGTAGTCCGTACAGGGGGCTAAACGAGCAGTACTTC. This sequence joins TRBV19 and TRBJ2-7, with 9 bases identical to TRBD1. Germline CDR1 is LNHDA and CDR2 is SQIVND (reference sequence). This CDR3 spans 14 amino acids. The junction had 7 bases not matched to a gene; V was cut back by 5 bases and J by 5 bases.